These 8 T cell receptor beta chains originate from one sample sequenced in a study of tumor and adjacent non-tumor tissue in lung cancer. The library came from three nested PCR rounds adapted from ARM-PCR protocols. TCRdb re-called the multiplex PCR reads through MiXCR, storing one row per CDR3 protein. The sample lists almost 75,000 distinct CDR3 sequences; under 70% were seen once. No cell sorting was done before RNA was extracted from the tissue. More than 3 cm separated this lung sample from the edge of the tumor. Sequencing was done on a sample of distant non-tumor lung tissue. The receptors derive from a woman aged 45-60 years with non-small cell lung cancer.

The chain employs TRBV28 and TRBJ1-5; D is uncertain. The CDR3 runs to 16 residues. V was cut by 5 bases and J by 9 bases, with 23 bases left in between. The V gene's germline CDR1 is MDHEN and CDR2 SYDVKM. The CDR3: CASSHTSRVSRLPQHF. Here the CDR3 DNA reads TGTGCCAGCAGTCATACCAGCCGGGTTAGCCGTCTGCCCCAGCATTTT.

A word on this clonotype: A junction boundary mismatches the germline segment, possibly from a read error. The gene calls are TRBV11-2 and TRBJ2-1; 9 bases align to TRBD2. CDR1 and CDR2 (germline): SGHAT, FQNNGV. The CDR3 covers 15 residues. CDR3 protein: CASSFNPSGNYEQFF. CDR3 in DNA: TGTGCCAGTAGCTTTAATCCTAGCGGGAACTATGAGCAGTTTTTC.

V is TRBV20-1 and J is TRBJ2-7; 7 bases fit TRBD1. Germline V CDR1 and CDR2: DFQATT, SNEGSKA (reference sequence). This CDR3 contains 15 residues. The CDR3 region is CNASPWGQREYEQYF. Written as DNA, the CDR3 is TGCAATGCCTCACCGTGGGGACAGAGAGAATACGAGCAGTACTTC.

The J gene is TRBJ1-3, the V gene TRBV5-1; TRBD1 matches 9 bases. The CDR3 loop spans 17 amino acids. V dropped 3 bases and J dropped 3; count of bases not matched to a gene: 10. CDR1 is SGHRS and CDR2 is YFSETQ in the germline V gene. The CDR3 nucleotides are TGCGCCAGCAGCTGGGGACAGGGTTCATGGAGTGGAAACACCATATATTTT. It encodes CASSWGQGSWSGNTIYF.

This chain links TRBV21-1 with TRBJ2-1; no check of the table's D call, TRBD2, against the DNA was made. TRBV21-1 is assigned pseudogene status. This CDR3 is built from 19 residues. The CDR3 loop reads CASSEAPPRGGRPNNEQFF. The CDR3 DNA follows: TGTGCCAGCAGCGAAGCTCCCCCTAGGGGTGGACGGCCTAACAATGAGCAGTTCTTC.

A note on this clonotype: At one of its ends the junction is not consistent with the germline gene, which may arise from a read error. This chain uses TRBV6-2 or TRBV6-3 with TRBJ2-7; D gene unclear. There are 15 residues in the CDR3. Germline loops: CDR1 MNHEY, CDR2 SVGEGT. Here the CDR3 reads CASSFSRENPYEQYF. The CDR3 DNA sequence: TGTGCCAGTAGTTTTTCTAGAGAAAATCCCTACGAGCAGTACTTC.

V usage is TRBV6-1 and J usage is TRBJ2-2; D may be TRBD2 (6 bases). In germline, CDR1 is MNHNS, CDR2 SASEGT. V shed 6 bases and J shed 3 bases, with 17 bases lying between them. The CDR3 spans 16 residues. The CDR3 region has the DNA TGTGCCAGCAGGAAATTAGCTGGAGGGGACACCGGGGAGCTGTTTTTT. Residues: CASRKLAGGDTGELFF.

As concerns this clonotype: One base away lies a much larger clone, so this may be a sequencing read error. The chain couples TRBV28 to TRBJ2-1, with 14 bases identical to TRBD2. The CDR3 is made up of 15 amino acids. Germline V CDR1 and CDR2: MDHEN, SYDVKM. This CDR3 reads CTSSGTSGSTNEQFF. The DNA for the CDR3 is TGTACCAGCAGCGGGACTAGCGGGAGCACCAATGAGCAGTTCTTC.